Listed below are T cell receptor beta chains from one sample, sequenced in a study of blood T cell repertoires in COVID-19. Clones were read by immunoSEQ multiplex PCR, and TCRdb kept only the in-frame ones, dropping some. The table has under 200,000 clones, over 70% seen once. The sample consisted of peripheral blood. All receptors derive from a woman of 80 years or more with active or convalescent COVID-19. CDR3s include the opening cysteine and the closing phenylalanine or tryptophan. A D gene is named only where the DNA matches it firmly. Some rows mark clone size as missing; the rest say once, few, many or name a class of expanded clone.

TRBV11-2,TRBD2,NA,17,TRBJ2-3,CASSPGKAGPLTDTQYF,TGTGCCAGCAGCCCGGGAAAAGCGGGACCGCTCACAGATACGCAGTATTTT
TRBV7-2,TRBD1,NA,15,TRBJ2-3,CASQLVGQGGDTQYF,TGTGCCAGCCAGCTGGTGGGACAGGGGGGTGATACGCAGTATTTT
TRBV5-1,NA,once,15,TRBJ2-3,CASSLDSPSTDTQYF,TGCGCCAGCAGCTTGGACAGCCCCTCCACAGATACGCAGTATTTT
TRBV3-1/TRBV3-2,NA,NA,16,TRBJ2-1,CASSHLISGEYNEQFF,TGTGCCAGCAGCCATCTTATATCGGGGGAATACAATGAGCAGTTCTTC
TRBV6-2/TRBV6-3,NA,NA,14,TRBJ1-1,CASSERVMDTEAFF,TGTGCCAGCAGTGAGAGGGTTATGGACACTGAAGCTTTCTTT
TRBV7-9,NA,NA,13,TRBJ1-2,CASGSGGSYGYTF,TGTGCCAGCGGTAGCGGGGGCTCCTATGGCTACACCTTC
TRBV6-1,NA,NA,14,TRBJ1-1,CASSEAWVDSEAFF,TGTGCCAGCAGTGAAGCGTGGGTAGACTCTGAGGCTTTCTTT
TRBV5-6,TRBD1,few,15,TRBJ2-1,CASSRTGGAYNEQFF,TGTGCCAGCAGCCGGACAGGGGGCGCCTACAATGAGCAGTTCTTC
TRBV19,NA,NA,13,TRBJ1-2,CASMEGTIYGYTF,TGTGCCAGTATGGAGGGTACCATCTATGGCTACACCTTC
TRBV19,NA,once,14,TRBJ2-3,CASSISGNTDTQYF,TGTGCCAGTAGTATTTCCGGGAACACAGATACGCAGTATTTT
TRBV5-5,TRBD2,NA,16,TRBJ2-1,CASSLVTGGSYNEQFF,TGTGCCAGCAGCTTGGTGACGGGGGGTTCCTACAATGAGCAGTTCTTC
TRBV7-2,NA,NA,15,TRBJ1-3,CASTWQGPSGNTIYF,TGTGCCAGCACTTGGCAGGGTCCCTCTGGAAACACCATATATTTT
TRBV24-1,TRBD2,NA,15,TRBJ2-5,CATSTTSGGQETQYF,TGTGCCACCAGTACGACTAGCGGGGGCCAAGAGACCCAGTACTTC
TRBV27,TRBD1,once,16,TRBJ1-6,CASSLSILGGNSPLHF,TGTGCCAGCAGTTTATCGATTTTAGGGGGCAATTCACCCCTCCACTTT
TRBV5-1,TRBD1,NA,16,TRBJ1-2,CASSLTGQPFSIGYTF,TGCGCCAGCAGCTTGACGGGACAGCCTTTTTCTATAGGCTACACCTTC
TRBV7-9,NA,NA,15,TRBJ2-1,CASSSGGQPFYEQFF,TGTGCCAGCAGCTCCGGGGGACAGCCTTTTTATGAGCAGTTCTTC
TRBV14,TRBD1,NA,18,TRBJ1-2,CASSQDRVDRARGGRYTF,TGTGCCAGCAGCCAAGATCGGGTGGACAGGGCGAGAGGGGGTCGCTACACCTTC
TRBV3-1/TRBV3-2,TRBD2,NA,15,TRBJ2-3,CASSLSGGAGDTQYF,TGTGCCAGCAGCCTTAGCGGGGGGGCCGGAGATACGCAGTATTTT
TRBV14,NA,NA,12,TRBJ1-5,CASSSGNQPQHF,TGTGCCAGCAGCTCAGGGAATCAGCCCCAGCATTTT
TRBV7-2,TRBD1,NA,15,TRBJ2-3,CASRLTQGRTDTQYF,TGTGCCAGCAGGTTAACACAGGGGAGAACAGATACGCAGTATTTT
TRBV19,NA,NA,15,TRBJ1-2,CASTRTGITDYGYTF,TGTGCCAGTACCCGGACGGGAATTACGGACTATGGCTACACCTTC
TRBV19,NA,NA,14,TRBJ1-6,CASSTTTSNSPLHF,TGTGCCAGTAGTACGACAACGTCGAATTCACCCCTCCACTTT
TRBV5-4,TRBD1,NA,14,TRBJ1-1,CASSLEGTGGRAFF,TGTGCCAGCAGCTTGGAAGGGACAGGGGGCAGAGCTTTCTTT
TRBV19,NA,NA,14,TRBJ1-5,CATLKGRWGQPQHF,TGTGCCACTCTAAAGGGGAGGTGGGGTCAGCCCCAGCATTTT
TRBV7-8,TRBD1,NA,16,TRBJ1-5,CASRLMGTGGGQPQHF,TGTGCCAGCAGATTAATGGGGACAGGGGGTGGGCAGCCCCAGCATTTT
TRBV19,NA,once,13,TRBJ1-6,CASRVQQGSPLHF,TGTGCCAGTAGGGTACAACAGGGTTCACCCCTCCACTTT
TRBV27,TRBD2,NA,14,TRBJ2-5,CASSLDKRGATQYF,TGTGCCAGCAGTTTGGACAAGCGGGGTGCGACCCAGTACTTC
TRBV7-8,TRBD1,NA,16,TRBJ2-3,CASSLRGTGGTDTQYF,TGTGCCAGCAGCTTACGGGGGACAGGGGGCACAGATACGCAGTATTTT
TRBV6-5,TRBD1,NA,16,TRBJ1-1,CASSSSRDRGAGEAFF,TGTGCCAGCAGTTCATCCCGGGACAGGGGCGCAGGTGAAGCTTTCTTT
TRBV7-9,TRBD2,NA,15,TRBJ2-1,CASSFSGGSYNEQFF,TGTGCCAGCAGTTTTAGCGGGGGGTCCTACAATGAGCAGTTCTTC
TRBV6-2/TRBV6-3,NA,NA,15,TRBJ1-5,CASSQGGVSNQPQHF,TGTGCCAGCAGCCAAGGGGGAGTTAGCAATCAGCCCCAGCATTTT
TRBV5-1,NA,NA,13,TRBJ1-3,CASSPSGWGTIYF,TGCGCCAGCAGCCCATCGGGGTGGGGCACCATATATTTT
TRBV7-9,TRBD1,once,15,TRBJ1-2,CASSSIGTGNYGYTF,TGTGCCAGCAGCTCGATCGGGACAGGGAACTATGGCTACACCTTC
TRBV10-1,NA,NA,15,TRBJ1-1,CASSESTGWYTEAFF,TGCGCCAGCAGTGAGTCGACAGGATGGTACACTGAAGCTTTCTTT
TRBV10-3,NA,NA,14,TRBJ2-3,CAISEPSSTDTQYF,TGTGCCATCAGTGAGCCGTCCAGCACAGATACGCAGTATTTT
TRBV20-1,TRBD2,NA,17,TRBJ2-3,CSASFPGLAGGAFAQYF,TGCAGTGCTAGTTTTCCGGGACTAGCGGGGGGCGCATTTGCGCAGTATTTT